These 30 T cell receptor beta chains originate from one sample sequenced in a study of T cells expressing NK-cell markers. TCRdb reprocessed the 5' RACE reads and reports one entry per CDR3 protein, with no DNA. The sample has 450,000 to 600,000 distinct CDR3 sequences, and its top ten clones hold approximately 3.6%. The sequencing input was blood T cells: a sorted CD56 or NKG2C T cell subset, CD4+ or CD8+ T cells, or bulk PBMC T cells (not recorded which). These receptors were taken from a young man in good health.

This chain uses TRBV6-1 with TRBJ1-5; TCRdb returns TRBD1, unconfirmable since there is no DNA. The CDR3 runs to 16 residues. Germline V CDR1 and CDR2: MNHNS, SASEGT. The CDR3 reads CASSTDTSGGNQPQHF.

The chain links TRBV5-1 to TRBJ2-3; TCRdb indicates TRBD1, and absent DNA this call remains unverified. The germline gives CDR1 SGHRS, CDR2 YFSETQ. This CDR3 comprises 16 residues. Here the CDR3 reads CASSSTGQIRTDTQYF.

V usage is TRBV27 and J usage is TRBJ2-7; TCRdb's D gene call, TRBD1, goes unchecked for lack of DNA. CDR1 and CDR2 (germline): MNHEY, SMNVEV (reference sequence). The CDR3 is made up of 13 amino acids. This chain's CDR3 is CASRGQKSVEQYF.

This chain joins TRBV5-1 and TRBJ1-5. Germline CDR1 reads SGHRS; CDR2 reads YFSETQ. This CDR3 has 14 amino acids. The CDR3: CASSLDSRNQPQHF.

The chain has TRBV6-2 or TRBV6-3 and TRBJ1-5; checking the TCRdb D call of TRBD1 is not possible without DNA. The CDR3 is 14 amino acids. Germline V gene sequence: CDR1 MNHEY, CDR2 SVGEGT. The CDR3 is CASSRTGLHQPQHF.

The V call is TRBV9, the J call TRBJ2-7; checking the TCRdb D call of TRBD1 is not possible without DNA. The CDR3 has 14 residues. Germline loops: CDR1 SGDLS, CDR2 YYNGEE. The CDR3 sequence is CASSVGTQPVEQYF.

The rearrangement uses TRBV28 and TRBJ1-4; TCRdb reports TRBD1, a call that lacks DNA to check it against. The CDR3 is made up of 14 amino acids. Germline V gene data show CDR1 as MDHEN and CDR2 as SYDVKM. This CDR3 reads CASSGGQGPKKLFF.

J is TRBJ1-2 and V is TRBV4-3. Per germline, CDR1 LGHNA and CDR2 YSLEER. The CDR3 runs 13 residues. The CDR3: CASSLSTEYGYTF.

The chain recombines TRBV12-3 or TRBV12-4 with TRBJ2-3; checking the TCRdb D call of TRBD2 is not possible without DNA. The length of the CDR3 is 16 residues. The CDR3 here is CASSSALLASGGTQYF.

The V call is TRBV28, the J call TRBJ2-7. The CDR3 is 13 amino acids. Germline V gene sequence: CDR1 MDHEN, CDR2 SYDVKM. The CDR3 sequence: CASSLSSFGEQYF.

The CDR3 loop reads CASLDRLFYEQYF. J is TRBJ2-7 and V is TRBV6-1; TCRdb indicates TRBD1, and absent DNA this call remains unverified. Germline CDR1 MNHNS, CDR2 SASEGT. The CDR3 loop spans 13 amino acids.

The chain combines TRBV6-1 with TRBJ2-3; TCRdb returns TRBD1, unconfirmable since there is no DNA. Germline V CDR1 and CDR2: MNHNS, SASEGT. This CDR3 contains 15 residues. The CDR3 sequence: CASSLYREYTDTQYF.

The chain joins TRBV6-2 or TRBV6-3 to TRBJ2-1. The germline gives CDR1 MNHEY, CDR2 SVGEGT. This CDR3 is built from 13 residues. The CDR3 region is CASSYIVAGGQFF.

The gene calls are TRBV12-3 or TRBV12-4 and TRBJ2-7; TCRdb calls TRBD1, which cannot be checked without DNA. The CDR3 loop spans 14 amino acids. The CDR3 region is CASNPQGQVYEQYF.

The CDR3 region is CASRPEREAFRGGELFF. The chain employs TRBV7-9 and TRBJ2-2; TCRdb picks TRBD2, but there is no DNA to check that call. The germline CDR1 and CDR2 sequences are SEHNR and FQNEAQ (reference sequence). This CDR3 comprises 17 residues.

The V gene is TRBV20-1, the J gene TRBJ2-7; TCRdb's D call, TRBD1, is unchecked because there is no DNA. This CDR3 spans 13 amino acids. From germline, CDR1 is DFQATT and CDR2 SNEGSKA (reference sequence). The CDR3: CSATPRVVYEQYF.

The V gene is TRBV20-1, the J gene TRBJ2-5; the D call of TRBD2 rests on TCRdb alone, since no DNA is present to check it. This CDR3 is 17 amino acids long. The V gene's germline CDR1 is DFQATT and CDR2 SNEGSKA (reference sequence). CDR3 amino acids: CSARDRRSSGNQETQYF.

The chain is built from TRBV7-9 and TRBJ1-1. The CDR3 contains 13 residues. CDR1 and CDR2 from the germline V gene are SEHNR and FQNEAQ (reference sequence). The CDR3 reads CASELGMNTEAFF.

This chain uses TRBV11-2 with TRBJ2-2. The CDR3 loop spans 16 amino acids. The germline V gene encodes CDR1 SGHAT and CDR2 FQNNGV. The CDR3 protein is CASSHRLAENTGELFF.

This chain joins TRBV21-1 and TRBJ2-4. TRBV21-1 has pseudogene status. The CDR3 is made up of 11 amino acids. The CDR3 reads CASSKRNIQYF.

The chain couples TRBV6-5 to TRBJ2-2; TCRdb indicates TRBD2, and absent DNA this call remains unverified. CDR1 and CDR2 from the germline V gene are MNHEY and SVGAGI. The CDR3 has 18 residues. This CDR3 is CASSYSNTDWTNTGELFF.

This chain joins TRBV18 and TRBJ2-3; the TCRdb D gene call, TRBD2, has no DNA to confirm it. The germline V gene encodes CDR1 KGHSH and CDR2 LQKENI. The length of the CDR3 is 18 residues. This CDR3 is CASSPNFQRRGLGDTQYF.

The chain is built from TRBV5-1 and TRBJ2-5; TCRdb's assignment of TRBD1 cannot be checked, as there is no DNA. CDR1 is SGHRS, CDR2 YFSETQ, per germline. The length of the CDR3 is 13 residues. This CDR3 is CASSSGVRRTQYF.

This chain joins TRBV5-6 and TRBJ1-5. Germline CDR1 reads SGHDT; CDR2 reads YYEEEE. The CDR3 totals 15 residues. This chain's CDR3 is CASSGGLDPYQPQHF.

The rearrangement uses TRBV24-1 and TRBJ2-7; TCRdb picks TRBD2, but there is no DNA to check that call. The CDR3 sequence is 16 residues long. Per germline, CDR1 KGHDR and CDR2 SFDVKD. The CDR3 reads CATSDSRSGRASEQYF.

The genes are TRBV11-2 and TRBJ2-5; TCRdb reports TRBD2, a call that lacks DNA to check it against. The germline gives CDR1 SGHAT, CDR2 FQNNGV. This CDR3 comprises 15 residues. CDR3 loop: CASSLMTSGGETQYF.

The chain combines TRBV12-3 or TRBV12-4 with TRBJ2-2; TCRdb indicates TRBD2, and absent DNA this call remains unverified. This CDR3 is built from 16 residues. The CDR3 spells CASSFSGTSGTGELFF.

This chain connects TRBV4-3 to TRBJ1-1. Germline loops: CDR1 LGHNA, CDR2 YSLEER. The CDR3 covers 14 residues. The CDR3: CASSQLRVNTEAFF.

This sequence joins TRBV12-3 or TRBV12-4 and TRBJ2-3; as DNA is missing, the TRBD1 call by TCRdb cannot be tested. This CDR3 region has 15 residues. Here the CDR3 reads CASSFKVGHTDTQYF.

V is TRBV7-9 and J is TRBJ2-5; checking the TCRdb D call of TRBD1 is not possible without DNA. Per the germline V gene, CDR1 is SEHNR and CDR2 is FQNEAQ (reference sequence). CDR3 length: 16 amino acids. This CDR3 is CASSPRTGWDQETQYF.